These 13 T cell receptor beta chains were sequenced from one sample in a study of blood T cells in healthy people across ages. Through a sample-barcoded 5' primer and a J-beta primer mix, a second PCR was run for about 6 to 11 cycles. One entry per CDR3 protein results from TCRdb running MiXCR on the 5' RACE reads. The table records over 1,500,000 distinct CDR3 sequences, about 39% of them present only once. The sequencing sample was made of blood. Source of these receptors: a human donor in good health.

The V and J genes are TRBV29-1 and TRBJ1-2; D gene unclear. The ends were cut back, 4 bases at V and 3 bases at J, with 9 bases in the middle. The CDR3 is made up of 12 amino acids. Germline V gene lookup returns CDR1 SQVTM and CDR2 ANQGSEA. The CDR3 DNA is TGCAGCGTTGTGCAGTGTGACTATGGCTACACCTTC. It codes for CSVVQCDYGYTF.

V usage is TRBV19 and J usage is TRBJ2-1, with D perhaps being TRBD1 or TRBD2 (5 bases each). The CDR3 covers 12 residues. CDR1 is LNHDA and CDR2 is SQIVND in the germline V gene (reference sequence). Between the trimmed V and J ends, which lost 5 bases and 9 bases, there was a span of 11 bases. CDR3 amino acids: CASSETEGEQFF. The CDR3 DNA reads TGTGCCAGTAGTGAGACAGAGGGTGAGCAGTTCTTC.

This rearrangement joins TRBV12-3 or TRBV12-4 to TRBJ2-3, with 9 bases aligning to TRBD2. This CDR3 region has 13 residues. The V segment lost 3 bases and the J segment 10 bases; nucleotides outside the gene matches: 5. The CDR3 DNA sequence: TGTGCCAGCAGTTTCTCTAGCGGGGATGCGCAGTATTTT. The encoded protein is CASSFSSGDAQYF.

This clonotype was seen a few times. The chain couples TRBV4-3 to TRBJ1-6, with 8 bases fitting TRBD1. This CDR3 comprises 14 residues. From germline, CDR1 is LGHNA and CDR2 YSLEER. Trimming at V came to 1 base and at J to 10 bases, leaving 3 bases not matched to a gene. The CDR3 loop is CASSQGTGPSPLHF. In DNA, the CDR3 is TGCGCCAGCAGCCAAGGGACAGGGCCGTCACCCCTCCACTTT.

This clonotype showed up just a few times. The chain joins TRBV20-1 to TRBJ2-1; 7 nucleotides match TRBD2. The CDR3 length is 15 residues. V shed 5 bases and J 4 bases; nucleotides not matched to a gene: 11. Per germline, CDR1 DFQATT and CDR2 SNEGSKA (reference sequence). As DNA, the CDR3 is TGCAGTGCTGTCACCACGGGACTACCATACAATGAGCAGTTCTTC. Residues: CSAVTTGLPYNEQFF.

This clonotype was observed a handful of times. The CDR3 loop reads CASSLGHSAGGQETQYF. The CDR3 DNA reads as TGTGCCAGCAGCTTAGGTCATTCAGCGGGGGGGCAAGAGACCCAGTACTTC. The genes are TRBV11-2 and TRBJ2-5, with 10 positions matching TRBD2. Germline trimming cut 1 base from V and 2 bases from J; bases unmatched to any gene: 7. From germline, CDR1 is SGHAT and CDR2 FQNNGV. The CDR3 totals 17 residues.

The CDR3 is CARGQETQYF. The DNA for the CDR3 is TGTGCCAGGGGCCAAGAGACCCAGTACTTC. The chain carries TRBV25-1 and TRBJ2-5; D is uncertain. The ends were cut back, 9 bases at V and 1 base at J, with 3 bases in the middle. The germline CDR1 and CDR2 sequences are MGHDK and SYGVNS. The CDR3 is made up of 10 amino acids.

This clonotype has more than one count but fewer than ten. The genes are TRBV9 and TRBJ2-5; no reliable D call. The CDR3 sequence is 14 residues long. The germline CDR1 and CDR2 sequences are SGDLS and YYNGEE. V lost 0 bases and J lost 4, with 10 bases in between. CDR3 coding DNA: TGTGCCAGCAGCGTAGGGCTAGTCCCAGAGACCCAGTACTTC. It specifies CASSVGLVPETQYF.

This chain connects TRBV6-2 or TRBV6-3 to TRBJ1-1; D not resolved. Between the trimmed V and J ends, which lost 6 bases and 6 bases, there was a span of 11 bases. CDR1 is MNHEY and CDR2 is SVGEGT in the germline V gene. The CDR3 spans 12 residues. The CDR3 DNA sequence: TGTGCCAGCAGCCGACTCTCCGCTGAAGCTTTCTTT. It encodes CASSRLSAEAFF.

CDR3 in DNA: TGTGCCACCAGTGGGGGGACGGATTACGAGCAGTACTTC. Translated: CATSGGTDYEQYF. The rearrangement uses TRBV24-1 and TRBJ2-5; D possibly matches TRBD1 or TRBD2 (5 bases each). The J call may be in error: the DNA end matches TRBJ2-7 better. The CDR3 is made up of 13 amino acids. CDR1 is KGHDR and CDR2 is SFDVKD in the germline V gene.

The chain is built from TRBV10-2 and TRBJ2-6; 8 nucleotides agree with TRBD1. Trimming took 8 bases from V and 3 from J; bases not matched to a gene: 12. Per germline, CDR1 WSHSY and CDR2 SAAADI. The CDR3 contains 17 residues. The DNA of the CDR3 is TGCGCCAGCGAAAATTCAGGGGGCGCCGGTGGGGCCAACGTCCTGACTTTC. Translated: CASENSGGAGGANVLTF.

The chain couples TRBV20-1 to TRBJ1-2, with TRBD1 matching 12 bases. Germline values: CDR1 DFQATT, CDR2 SNEGSKA (reference sequence). The CDR3 runs to 15 residues. Trimming removed 1 base from V and 2 bases from J; junction bases left unmatched: 2. CDR3 DNA: TGCAGTGCTAGAGGGGACAGGGGGCTAAACTATGGCTACACCTTC. Protein product: CSARGDRGLNYGYTF.

The table lists this clonotype with many counts. The chain is built from TRBV6-2 or TRBV6-3 and TRBJ2-1; D remains ambiguous. The germline CDR1 and CDR2 sequences are MNHEY and SVGEGT. V shed 4 bases and J shed 10 bases, with 8 bases lying between them. The CDR3 spans 11 residues. The CDR3 spells CASSLMGEQFF. DNA for the CDR3: TGTGCCAGCAGTTTGATGGGGGAGCAGTTCTTC.